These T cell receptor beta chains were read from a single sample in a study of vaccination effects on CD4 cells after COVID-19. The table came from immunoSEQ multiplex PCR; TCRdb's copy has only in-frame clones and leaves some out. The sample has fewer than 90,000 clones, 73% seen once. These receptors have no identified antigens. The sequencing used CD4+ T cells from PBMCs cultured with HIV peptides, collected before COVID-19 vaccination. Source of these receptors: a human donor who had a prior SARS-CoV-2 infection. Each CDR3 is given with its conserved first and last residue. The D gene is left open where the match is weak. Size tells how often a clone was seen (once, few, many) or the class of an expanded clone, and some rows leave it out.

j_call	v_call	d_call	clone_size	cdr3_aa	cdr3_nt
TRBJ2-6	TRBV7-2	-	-	CASSLDGGYRSGANVLTF	TGTGCCAGCAGCTTAGACGGGGGCTATAGGTCTGGGGCCAACGTCCTGACTTTC
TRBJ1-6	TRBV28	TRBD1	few	CASNMAGTGYSPLHF	TGTGCCAGCAACATGGCCGGGACAGGGTATTCACCCCTCCACTTT
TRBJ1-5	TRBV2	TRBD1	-	CASSVGDRNQPQHF	TGTGCCAGCAGTGTCGGGGACAGGAATCAGCCCCAGCATTTT
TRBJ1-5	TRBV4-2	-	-	CASSRAGGAQPQHF	TGTGCCAGCAGCCGCGCTGGGGGGGCTCAGCCCCAGCATTTT
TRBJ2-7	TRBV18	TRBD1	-	CASSPPTGETYEQYF	TGTGCCAGCTCACCACCGACAGGGGAGACCTACGAGCAGTACTTC
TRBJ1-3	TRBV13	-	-	CASSRLYRGSGDTIYF	TGTGCCAGCAGCCGGCTATATCGGGGCTCCGGGGACACCATATATTTT
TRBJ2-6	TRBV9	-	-	CASTGVFGANVLTF	TGTGCCAGCACAGGGGTCTTCGGGGCCAACGTCCTGACTTTC
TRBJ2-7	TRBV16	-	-	CASSPSRGLVIRTYEQYF	TGTGCCAGCAGTCCATCAAGGGGGTTGGTTATACGGACCTACGAGCAGTACTTC
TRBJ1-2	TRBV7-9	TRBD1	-	CASTPTGPLDYGYTF	TGTGCCAGCACACCGACAGGGCCTCTTGACTATGGCTACACCTTC
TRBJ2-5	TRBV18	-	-	CASSRGGETQYF	TGTGCCAGCTCACGGGGAGGTGAGACCCAGTACTTC
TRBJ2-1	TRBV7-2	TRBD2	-	CASSPNGGLAGVQQFF	TGTGCCAGCAGCCCCAATGGGGGTCTAGCGGGAGTTCAGCAGTTCTTC
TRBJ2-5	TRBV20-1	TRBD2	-	CSASTWEGETQYF	TGCAGTGCTAGTACCTGGGAGGGAGAGACCCAGTACTTC
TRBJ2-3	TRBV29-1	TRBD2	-	CSVRGGLAGPDTQYF	TGCAGCGTCCGGGGAGGACTAGCGGGACCAGATACGCAGTATTTT
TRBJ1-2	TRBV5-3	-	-	CARSLGGVAPNGYTF	TGTGCCAGAAGCTTGGGGGGGGTTGCCCCTAATGGCTACACCTTC
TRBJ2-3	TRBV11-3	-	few	CASSMGTDTDTQYF	TGTGCCAGCAGCATGGGGACGGACACAGATACGCAGTATTTT
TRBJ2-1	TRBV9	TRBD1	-	CASSVGQGAYNEQFF	TGTGCCAGCAGCGTAGGACAGGGGGCCTACAATGAGCAGTTCTTC
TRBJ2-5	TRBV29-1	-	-	CSATTAQETQYF	TGCAGCGCAACGACAGCTCAAGAGACCCAGTACTTC
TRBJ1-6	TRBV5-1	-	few	CASSLLGRDNSPLHF	TGCGCCAGCAGCTTATTAGGCAGGGATAATTCACCCCTCCACTTT
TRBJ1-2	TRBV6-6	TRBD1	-	CASSNRQGAPWYGYTF	TGTGCCAGCAGTAACCGACAGGGTGCACCTTGGTATGGCTACACCTTC
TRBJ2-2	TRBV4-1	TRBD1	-	CASSHRTGWAGELFF	TGCGCCAGCAGCCACCGGACAGGGTGGGCCGGGGAGCTGTTTTTT
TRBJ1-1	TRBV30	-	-	CAWSALGQMNTEAFF	TGTGCCTGGAGTGCCTTGGGACAAATGAACACTGAAGCTTTCTTT
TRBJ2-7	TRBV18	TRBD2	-	CASSPYARGLAGEQYF	TGTGCCAGCTCACCGTATGCCCGGGGACTAGCGGGGGAGCAGTACTTC
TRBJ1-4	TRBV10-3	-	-	CAISDDGRITNEKLFF	TGTGCCATCAGTGACGACGGCCGCATTACTAATGAAAAACTGTTTTTT
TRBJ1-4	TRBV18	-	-	CASSPLGGGVEKLFF	TGTGCCAGCTCACCCCTCGGGGGGGGCGTCGAAAAACTGTTTTTT
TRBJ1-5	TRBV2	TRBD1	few	CASTRGAQGANQPQHF	TGTGCCAGCACTAGGGGTGCCCAGGGGGCCAATCAGCCCCAGCATTTT
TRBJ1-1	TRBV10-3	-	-	CAITKTENTEAFF	TGTGCCATCACCAAGACGGAGAACACTGAAGCTTTCTTT
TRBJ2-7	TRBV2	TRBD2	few	CASSEVKAGGSYEQYF	TGTGCCAGCAGTGAAGTTAAAGCGGGAGGTAGTTACGAGCAGTACTTC
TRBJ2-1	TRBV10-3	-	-	CAISERDRRSYNEQFF	TGTGCCATCAGTGAGCGGGACCGTCGCTCCTACAATGAGCAGTTCTTC
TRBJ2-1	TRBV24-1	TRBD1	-	CATSDGRLQTGTGKLEQFF	TGTGCCACCAGTGATGGTAGACTCCAAACCGGGACAGGAAAACTTGAGCAGTTCTTC
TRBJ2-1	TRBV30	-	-	CAWSTSRDLYNEQFF	TGTGCCTGGAGTACTTCGAGGGATCTCTACAATGAGCAGTTCTTC